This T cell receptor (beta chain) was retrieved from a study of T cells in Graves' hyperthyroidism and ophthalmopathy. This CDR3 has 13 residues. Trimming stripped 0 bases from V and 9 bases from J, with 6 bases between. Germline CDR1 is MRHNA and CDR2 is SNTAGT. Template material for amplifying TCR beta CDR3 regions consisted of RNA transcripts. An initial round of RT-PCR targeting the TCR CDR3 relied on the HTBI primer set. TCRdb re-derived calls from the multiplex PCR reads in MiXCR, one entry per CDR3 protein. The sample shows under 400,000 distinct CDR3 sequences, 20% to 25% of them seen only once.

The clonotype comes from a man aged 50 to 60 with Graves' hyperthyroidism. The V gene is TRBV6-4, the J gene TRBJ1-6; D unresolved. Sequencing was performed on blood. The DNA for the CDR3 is TGTGCCAGCAGTGACTCGTCCGGTTCACCCCTCCACTTT. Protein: CASSDSSGSPLHF.